The rows below give T cell receptor beta chains drawn from one sample of a study of neurological immune-mediated disorders. From the 5' RACE reads, TCRdb called clonotypes with MiXCR, one entry per CDR3 protein. The sample records some 21,000 distinct CDR3 sequences, over 12% being singletons. The specimen sequenced was PBMCs. The receptor set was obtained from a female donor with HTLV-1-associated myelopathy (HAM/TSP). CDR3s include the opening cysteine and the closing phenylalanine or tryptophan. The order of the fields is V gene, J gene, D gene, clone size, CDR3 DNA, CDR3 protein. The D gene is left open where the match is weak. The size of a clone is reported for some rows only, either as once, few or many, or as a class for expanded clones.

TRBV15	TRBJ1-1	.	many	TGTGCCACCAGCAGAGAATTTTGGACTGAAGCTTTCTTT	CATSREFWTEAFF
TRBV7-2	TRBJ1-5	.	.	TGTGCCAGCAGTCAGGGAAGTCAGCCCCAGCATTTT	CASSQGSQPQHF
TRBV11-2	TRBJ2-5	.	few	TGTGCCAGCAGCTTAGTAGGAGAGACCCAGTACTTC	CASSLVGETQYF
TRBV20-1	TRBJ1-1	TRBD1	.	TGCAGTGGTCTCAACAGGGGAAGCACTGAAGCTTTCTTT	CSGLNRGSTEAFF
TRBV15	TRBJ2-3	.	many	TGTGCCACCAGCTCCCCCGGGGCTGCCTTCACAGATACGCAGTATTTT	CATSSPGAAFTDTQYF
TRBV27	TRBJ2-3	.	once	TGTGCCACATCCCCGGACTACGACACAGATACGCAGTATTTT	CATSPDYDTDTQYF
TRBV30	TRBJ1-1	.	many	TGTGCCTGGAGTGTCGGGGGGAACACTGAAGCTTTCTTT	CAWSVGGNTEAFF
TRBV7-6	TRBJ2-2	.	medium-sized	TGTGCCAGCAGCTTTACCAGGGGCGGGGAGCTGTTTTTT	CASSFTRGGELFF
TRBV20-1	TRBJ2-1	.	medium-sized	TGCAGTGCTAGGGCACTTTACAATGAGCAGTTCTTC	CSARALYNEQFF
TRBV20-1	TRBJ1-1	.	many	TGCAGTGCTAGTCACGGAGGGGGAGGAACTGAAGCTTTCTTT	CSASHGGGGTEAFF
TRBV20-1	TRBJ1-1	.	medium-sized	TGCAGTGCTAGAGATGAGGAACGAGGGTACACTGAAGCTTTCTTT	CSARDEERGYTEAFF
TRBV4-3	TRBJ2-2	.	.	TGCGCCAGCAGCCAAGGTTTTGGGGAGCTGTTTTTT	CASSQGFGELFF
TRBV5-5	TRBJ2-5	.	many	TGTGCCAGCAGCCCCCGGGACTACCAAGAGACCCAGTACTTC	CASSPRDYQETQYF
TRBV20-1	TRBJ2-1	TRBD2	.	TGCAGTGCTAGAGATCTGTCCGGGGGGGTCTACAATGAGCAGTTCTTC	CSARDLSGGVYNEQFF
TRBV5-1	TRBJ2-1	.	many	TGCGCCAGCAGCTTGGGCGGGATAGGCGGTGAGCAGTTCTTC	CASSLGGIGGEQFF
TRBV20-1	TRBJ2-5	.	.	TGCAGTGCTAGAGGATGGACAGTTCAAGAGACCCAGTACTTC	CSARGWTVQETQYF
TRBV24-1	TRBJ2-3	.	many	TGTGCCACCAGTGATCCCCAACTAGCCAGCACAGATACGCAGTATTTT	CATSDPQLASTDTQYF
TRBV5-4	TRBJ2-1	.	many	TGTGCCAGCAGCACGCCGTACAATGAGCAGTTCTTC	CASSTPYNEQFF
TRBV7-2	TRBJ1-6	TRBD1	medium-sized	TGTGCCAGCAGCTTAAGGACAGGGAGTAATTCACCCCTCCACTTT	CASSLRTGSNSPLHF
TRBV5-1	TRBJ2-1	.	many	TGCGCCAGCAGCCCGGAGGGTCGGTACAATGAGCAGTTCTTC	CASSPEGRYNEQFF
TRBV29-1	TRBJ1-2	.	many	TGCAGCGTCCTCGGGGAGGTTAACTATGGCTACACCTTC	CSVLGEVNYGYTF
TRBV2	TRBJ2-5	.	many	TGTGCCAGCAAGAGGGGAGAGACCCAGTACTTC	CASKRGETQYF
TRBV10-2	TRBJ2-7	TRBD1	many	TGCGCCAGCAGTCCGGGACAGAACTACGAGCAGTACTTC	CASSPGQNYEQYF
TRBV4-1	TRBJ2-3	TRBD2	many	TGCGCCAGCAGCCAATTAGACGCCGGGACTAGCGGGGGGAGTACCACAGATACGCAGTATTTT	CASSQLDAGTSGGSTTDTQYF
TRBV12-3/TRBV12-4	TRBJ2-3	TRBD2	many	TGTGCCAGCAGTTTTGGACTAGCGCGTTTGTATACGCAGTATTTT	CASSFGLARLYTQYF
TRBV10-3	TRBJ2-7	.	many	TGTGCCATCAGTGAGTCGGTCCTATACGAGCAGTACTTC	CAISESVLYEQYF
TRBV7-2	TRBJ2-7	.	few	TGTGCCAGCAGCTTAGCGCAGGGTCCCTTCTACGAGCAGTACTTC	CASSLAQGPFYEQYF
TRBV28	TRBJ2-2	.	medium-sized	TGTGCCAGCAAGACAGCGAACACCGGGGAGCTGTTTTTT	CASKTANTGELFF
TRBV7-8	TRBJ2-2	TRBD2	many	TGTGCCAGCAGCTTCCCCGGGACCCCGGGACTAGCCGCAACCGGGGAGCTGTTTTTT	CASSFPGTPGLAATGELFF
TRBV18	TRBJ2-5	.	.	TGTGCCAGCTCACCGGAAAGGGTGAAGACCCAGTACTTC	CASSPERVKTQYF
TRBV12-3/TRBV12-4	TRBJ2-7	TRBD2	.	TGTGCCAGCAGTCCACCCACCGGGAGGTACGAGCAGTACTTC	CASSPPTGRYEQYF
TRBV20-1	TRBJ2-1	TRBD2	many	TGCAGTGCTAGACCAACTAGCGGGGGATACAATGAGCAGTTCTTC	CSARPTSGGYNEQFF
TRBV24-1	TRBJ1-5	TRBD1	once	TGTGCCACCCCCAATTCCAGGGGGGGGGATCAGCCCCAGCATTTT	CATPNSRGGDQPQHF
TRBV9	TRBJ2-1	TRBD2	many	TGTGCCAGCAGCGTAGGGGTAGCGGGGGCCAATGAGCAGTTCTTC	CASSVGVAGANEQFF
TRBV5-4	TRBJ2-2	.	many	TGTGCCAGCAGCTTGCTAGCGACTGAGACCGGGGAGCTGTTTTTT	CASSLLATETGELFF
TRBV11-2	TRBJ2-7	TRBD2	large	TGTGCCAGCAGCTTAGGTACTAGCGGGGAGCAGTACTTC	CASSLGTSGEQYF
TRBV6-2/TRBV6-3	TRBJ1-5	.	many	TGTGCCAGCGGACCTTCGAGATCGCAGCATTTT	CASGPSRSQHF
TRBV5-1	TRBJ2-3	TRBD1	many	TGCGCCAGCTCTAGGGACAGGGGAGGCACAGATACGCAGTATTTT	CASSRDRGGTDTQYF
TRBV20-1	TRBJ2-5	TRBD1	medium-sized	TGCAGCTTCTCTTCGGACAGGGTACAAGAGACCCAGTACTTC	CSFSSDRVQETQYF
TRBV5-1	TRBJ2-5	.	many	TGCGCCAGCAGCTTGGTGGGGACCCTGGAGACCCAGTACTTC	CASSLVGTLETQYF
TRBV9	TRBJ1-1	.	many	TGTGCCAGCAGCGTAGTGGGGGCCCCGGGCGCTGAAGCTTTCTTT	CASSVVGAPGAEAFF
TRBV3-1	TRBJ2-7	TRBD2	many	TGTGCCAGCAGCCCGGGACGGGGGGGCGAGCAGTACTTC	CASSPGRGGEQYF
TRBV5-1	TRBJ2-5	TRBD2	many	TGCGCCAGCAGCTCCGGGGGGAGGGGCGAGACCCAGTACTTC	CASSSGGRGETQYF
TRBV5-1	TRBJ1-5	.	many	TGCGCCAGCAGGGAGACCACAAATCAGCCCCAGCATTTT	CASRETTNQPQHF
TRBV20-1	TRBJ1-1	.	many	TGCAGTGCATGGGTAGGGCCAGGGATAATGAACACTGAAGCTTTCTTT	CSAWVGPGIMNTEAFF
TRBV12-3/TRBV12-4	TRBJ2-3	TRBD2	many	TGTGCCAGCAGCGGACTAGCGGGGGGGCCAAGCACAGATACGCAGTATTTT	CASSGLAGGPSTDTQYF